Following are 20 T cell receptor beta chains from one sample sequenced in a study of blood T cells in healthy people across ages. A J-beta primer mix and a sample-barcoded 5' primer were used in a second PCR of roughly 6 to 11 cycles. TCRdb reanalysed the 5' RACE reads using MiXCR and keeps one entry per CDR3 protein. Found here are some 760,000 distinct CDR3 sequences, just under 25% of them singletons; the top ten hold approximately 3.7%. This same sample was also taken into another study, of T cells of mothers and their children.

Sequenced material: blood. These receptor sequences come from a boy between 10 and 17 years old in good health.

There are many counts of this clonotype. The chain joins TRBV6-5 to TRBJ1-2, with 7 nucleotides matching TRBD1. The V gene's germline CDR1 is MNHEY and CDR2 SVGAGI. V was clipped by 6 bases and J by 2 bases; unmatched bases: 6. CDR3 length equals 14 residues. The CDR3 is CASSQDRPNYGYTF. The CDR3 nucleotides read TGTGCCAGCAGCCAGGACAGGCCGAACTATGGCTACACCTTC.

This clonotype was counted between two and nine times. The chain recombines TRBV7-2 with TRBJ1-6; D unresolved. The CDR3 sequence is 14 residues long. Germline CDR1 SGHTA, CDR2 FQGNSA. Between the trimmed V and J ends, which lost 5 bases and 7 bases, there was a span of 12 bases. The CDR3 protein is CASSPQWLNSPLHF. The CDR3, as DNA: TGTGCCAGCAGCCCACAATGGCTAAATTCACCCCTCCACTTT. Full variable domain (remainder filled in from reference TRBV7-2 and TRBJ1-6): GAGVSQSPSNKVTEKGKDVELRCDPISGHTALYWYRQSLGQGLEFLIYFQGNSAPDKSGLPSDRFSAERTGGSVSTLTIQRTQQEDSAVYLCASSPQWLNSPLHFGNGTRLTVT.

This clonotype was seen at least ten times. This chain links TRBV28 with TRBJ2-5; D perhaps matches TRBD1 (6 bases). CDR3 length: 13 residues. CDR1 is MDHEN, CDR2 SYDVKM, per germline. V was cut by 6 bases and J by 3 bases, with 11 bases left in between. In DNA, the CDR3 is TGTGCCAGCAGATTGGCAGGGGAAGAGACCCAGTACTTC. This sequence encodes CASRLAGEETQYF.

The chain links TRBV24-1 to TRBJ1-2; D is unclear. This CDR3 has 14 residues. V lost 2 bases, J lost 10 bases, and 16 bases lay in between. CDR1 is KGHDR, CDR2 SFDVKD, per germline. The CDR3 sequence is CATSDSRAVSDYTF. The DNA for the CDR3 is TGTGCCACCAGTGATTCAAGGGCCGTGAGTGACTACACCTTC.

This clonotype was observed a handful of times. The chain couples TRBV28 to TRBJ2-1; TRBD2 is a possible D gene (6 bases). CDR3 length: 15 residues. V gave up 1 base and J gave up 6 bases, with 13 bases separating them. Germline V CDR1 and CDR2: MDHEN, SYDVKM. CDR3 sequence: CASSLFGGRFNEQFF. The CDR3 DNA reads TGTGCCAGCAGTTTATTCGGGGGTAGATTCAATGAGCAGTTCTTC.

Here the CDR3 reads CSAPWGLMNEQFF. In DNA, the CDR3 is TGCAGTGCTCCGTGGGGACTAATGAATGAGCAGTTCTTC. The chain recombines TRBV20-1 with TRBJ2-7; 7 nucleotides line up with TRBD2. Near its end, the DNA agrees better with TRBJ2-1, so the J call may be wrong. The length of the CDR3 is 13 residues. The germline V gene has CDR1 DFQATT and CDR2 SNEGSKA (reference sequence).

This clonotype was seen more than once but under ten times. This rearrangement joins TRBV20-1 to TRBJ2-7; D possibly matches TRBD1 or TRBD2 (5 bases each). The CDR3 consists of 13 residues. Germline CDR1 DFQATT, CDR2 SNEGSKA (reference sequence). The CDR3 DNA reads TGCAGCGCCGCCTGGTTGGGACCCTACGAGCAGTACTTC. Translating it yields CSAAWLGPYEQYF.

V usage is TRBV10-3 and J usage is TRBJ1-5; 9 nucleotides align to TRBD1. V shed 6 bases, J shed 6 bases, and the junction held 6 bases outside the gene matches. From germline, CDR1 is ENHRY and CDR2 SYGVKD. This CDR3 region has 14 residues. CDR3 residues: CAISRTGAPQPQHF. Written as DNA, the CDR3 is TGTGCCATCAGCCGGACAGGGGCCCCTCAGCCCCAGCATTTT.

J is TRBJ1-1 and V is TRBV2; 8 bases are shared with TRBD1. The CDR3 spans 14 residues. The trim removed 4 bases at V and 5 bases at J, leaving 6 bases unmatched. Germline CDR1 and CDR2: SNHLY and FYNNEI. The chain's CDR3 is CASSVTGVATEAFF. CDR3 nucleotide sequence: TGTGCCAGCAGTGTGACAGGGGTCGCAACTGAAGCTTTCTTT.

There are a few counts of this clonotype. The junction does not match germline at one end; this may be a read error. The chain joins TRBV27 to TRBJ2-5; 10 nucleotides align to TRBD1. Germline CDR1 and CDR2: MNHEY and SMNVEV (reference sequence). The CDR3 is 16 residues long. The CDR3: CASSLKGQGLGNEQFF. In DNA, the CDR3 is TGTGCCAGCAGCCTTAAGGGACAGGGGTTAGGGAATGAGCAATTCTTC.

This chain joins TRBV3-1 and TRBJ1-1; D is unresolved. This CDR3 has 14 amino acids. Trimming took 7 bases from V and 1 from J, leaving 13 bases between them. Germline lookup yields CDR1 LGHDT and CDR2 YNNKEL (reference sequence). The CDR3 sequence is CASTQMSENTEAFF. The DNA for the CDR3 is TGTGCCAGCACTCAAATGTCAGAGAACACTGAAGCTTTCTTT.

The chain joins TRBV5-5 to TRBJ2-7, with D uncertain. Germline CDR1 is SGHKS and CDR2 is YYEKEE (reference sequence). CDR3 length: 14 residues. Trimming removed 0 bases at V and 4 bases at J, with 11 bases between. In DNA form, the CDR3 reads TGTGCCAGCAGCTTGGCCCCCCCCGCATACGAGCAGTACTTC. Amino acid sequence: CASSLAPPAYEQYF.

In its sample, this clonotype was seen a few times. CDR3 residues: CASSLGSLAGAYEQYF. The CDR3 DNA follows: TGTGCCAGCAGTCTCGGATCACTAGCGGGCGCGTACGAGCAGTACTTC. This chain links TRBV28 with TRBJ2-7, with TRBD2 matching 9 bases. The J segment lost 4 bases and the V segment lost 5 bases, leaving 12 bases of the junction unmatched. Germline CDR1 reads MDHEN; CDR2 reads SYDVKM. The CDR3 has 16 amino acids.

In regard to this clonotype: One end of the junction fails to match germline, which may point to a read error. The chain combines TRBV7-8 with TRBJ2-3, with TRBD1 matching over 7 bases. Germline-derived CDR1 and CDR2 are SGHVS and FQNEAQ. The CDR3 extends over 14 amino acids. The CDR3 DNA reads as TGTGCCTGCAGCCGCCCAGGGGGTTCAGATACGCAGTATTTT. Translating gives CACSRPGGSDTQYF. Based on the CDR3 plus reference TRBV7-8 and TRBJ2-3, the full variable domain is GAGVSQSPRYKVAKRGQDVALRCDPISGHVSLFWYQQALGQGPEFLTYFQNEAQLDKSGLPSDRFFAERPEGSVSTLKIQRTQQEDSAVYLCACSRPGGSDTQYFGPGTRLTVL.

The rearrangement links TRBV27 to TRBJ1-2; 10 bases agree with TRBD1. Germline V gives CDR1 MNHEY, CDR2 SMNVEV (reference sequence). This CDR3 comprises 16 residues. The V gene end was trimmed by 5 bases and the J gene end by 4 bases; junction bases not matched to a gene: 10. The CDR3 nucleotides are TGTGCCAGCAGTCTAACCGGGACAGGGGACTTCTATGGCTACACCTTC. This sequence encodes CASSLTGTGDFYGYTF.

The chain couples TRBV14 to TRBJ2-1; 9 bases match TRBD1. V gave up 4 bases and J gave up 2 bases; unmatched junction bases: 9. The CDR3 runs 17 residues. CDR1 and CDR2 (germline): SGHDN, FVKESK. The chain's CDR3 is CASSLLSGTGTYNEQFF. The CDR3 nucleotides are TGTGCCAGCAGCCTATTATCCGGGACAGGGACCTACAATGAGCAGTTCTTC.

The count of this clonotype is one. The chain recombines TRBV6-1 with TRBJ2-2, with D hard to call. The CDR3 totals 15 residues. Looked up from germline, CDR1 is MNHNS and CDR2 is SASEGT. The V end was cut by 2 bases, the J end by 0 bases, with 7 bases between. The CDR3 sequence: CASSERPPNTGELFF. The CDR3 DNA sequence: TGTGCCAGCAGTGAACGACCGCCGAACACCGGGGAGCTGTTTTTT.

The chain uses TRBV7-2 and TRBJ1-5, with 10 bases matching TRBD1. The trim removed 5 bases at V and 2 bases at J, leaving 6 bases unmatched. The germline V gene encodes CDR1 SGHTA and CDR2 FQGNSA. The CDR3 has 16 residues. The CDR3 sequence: CASSPQTGGGNQPQHF. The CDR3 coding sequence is TGTGCCAGCAGCCCCCAGACAGGGGGCGGCAATCAGCCCCAGCATTTT.

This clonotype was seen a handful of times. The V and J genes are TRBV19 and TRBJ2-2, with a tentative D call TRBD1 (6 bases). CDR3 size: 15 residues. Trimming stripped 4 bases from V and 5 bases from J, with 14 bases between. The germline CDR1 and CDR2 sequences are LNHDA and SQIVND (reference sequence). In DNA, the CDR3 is TGTGCCAGTAGTAAGGACAGCCCTGGGACCGGGGAGCTGTTTTTT. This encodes CASSKDSPGTGELFF.

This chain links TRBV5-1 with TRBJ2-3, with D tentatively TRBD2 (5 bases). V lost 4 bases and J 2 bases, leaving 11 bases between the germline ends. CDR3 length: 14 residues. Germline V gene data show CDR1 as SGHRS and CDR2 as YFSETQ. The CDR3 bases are TGCGCCAGCAGCCCGGACTTCCCCACAGATACGCAGTATTTT. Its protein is CASSPDFPTDTQYF.